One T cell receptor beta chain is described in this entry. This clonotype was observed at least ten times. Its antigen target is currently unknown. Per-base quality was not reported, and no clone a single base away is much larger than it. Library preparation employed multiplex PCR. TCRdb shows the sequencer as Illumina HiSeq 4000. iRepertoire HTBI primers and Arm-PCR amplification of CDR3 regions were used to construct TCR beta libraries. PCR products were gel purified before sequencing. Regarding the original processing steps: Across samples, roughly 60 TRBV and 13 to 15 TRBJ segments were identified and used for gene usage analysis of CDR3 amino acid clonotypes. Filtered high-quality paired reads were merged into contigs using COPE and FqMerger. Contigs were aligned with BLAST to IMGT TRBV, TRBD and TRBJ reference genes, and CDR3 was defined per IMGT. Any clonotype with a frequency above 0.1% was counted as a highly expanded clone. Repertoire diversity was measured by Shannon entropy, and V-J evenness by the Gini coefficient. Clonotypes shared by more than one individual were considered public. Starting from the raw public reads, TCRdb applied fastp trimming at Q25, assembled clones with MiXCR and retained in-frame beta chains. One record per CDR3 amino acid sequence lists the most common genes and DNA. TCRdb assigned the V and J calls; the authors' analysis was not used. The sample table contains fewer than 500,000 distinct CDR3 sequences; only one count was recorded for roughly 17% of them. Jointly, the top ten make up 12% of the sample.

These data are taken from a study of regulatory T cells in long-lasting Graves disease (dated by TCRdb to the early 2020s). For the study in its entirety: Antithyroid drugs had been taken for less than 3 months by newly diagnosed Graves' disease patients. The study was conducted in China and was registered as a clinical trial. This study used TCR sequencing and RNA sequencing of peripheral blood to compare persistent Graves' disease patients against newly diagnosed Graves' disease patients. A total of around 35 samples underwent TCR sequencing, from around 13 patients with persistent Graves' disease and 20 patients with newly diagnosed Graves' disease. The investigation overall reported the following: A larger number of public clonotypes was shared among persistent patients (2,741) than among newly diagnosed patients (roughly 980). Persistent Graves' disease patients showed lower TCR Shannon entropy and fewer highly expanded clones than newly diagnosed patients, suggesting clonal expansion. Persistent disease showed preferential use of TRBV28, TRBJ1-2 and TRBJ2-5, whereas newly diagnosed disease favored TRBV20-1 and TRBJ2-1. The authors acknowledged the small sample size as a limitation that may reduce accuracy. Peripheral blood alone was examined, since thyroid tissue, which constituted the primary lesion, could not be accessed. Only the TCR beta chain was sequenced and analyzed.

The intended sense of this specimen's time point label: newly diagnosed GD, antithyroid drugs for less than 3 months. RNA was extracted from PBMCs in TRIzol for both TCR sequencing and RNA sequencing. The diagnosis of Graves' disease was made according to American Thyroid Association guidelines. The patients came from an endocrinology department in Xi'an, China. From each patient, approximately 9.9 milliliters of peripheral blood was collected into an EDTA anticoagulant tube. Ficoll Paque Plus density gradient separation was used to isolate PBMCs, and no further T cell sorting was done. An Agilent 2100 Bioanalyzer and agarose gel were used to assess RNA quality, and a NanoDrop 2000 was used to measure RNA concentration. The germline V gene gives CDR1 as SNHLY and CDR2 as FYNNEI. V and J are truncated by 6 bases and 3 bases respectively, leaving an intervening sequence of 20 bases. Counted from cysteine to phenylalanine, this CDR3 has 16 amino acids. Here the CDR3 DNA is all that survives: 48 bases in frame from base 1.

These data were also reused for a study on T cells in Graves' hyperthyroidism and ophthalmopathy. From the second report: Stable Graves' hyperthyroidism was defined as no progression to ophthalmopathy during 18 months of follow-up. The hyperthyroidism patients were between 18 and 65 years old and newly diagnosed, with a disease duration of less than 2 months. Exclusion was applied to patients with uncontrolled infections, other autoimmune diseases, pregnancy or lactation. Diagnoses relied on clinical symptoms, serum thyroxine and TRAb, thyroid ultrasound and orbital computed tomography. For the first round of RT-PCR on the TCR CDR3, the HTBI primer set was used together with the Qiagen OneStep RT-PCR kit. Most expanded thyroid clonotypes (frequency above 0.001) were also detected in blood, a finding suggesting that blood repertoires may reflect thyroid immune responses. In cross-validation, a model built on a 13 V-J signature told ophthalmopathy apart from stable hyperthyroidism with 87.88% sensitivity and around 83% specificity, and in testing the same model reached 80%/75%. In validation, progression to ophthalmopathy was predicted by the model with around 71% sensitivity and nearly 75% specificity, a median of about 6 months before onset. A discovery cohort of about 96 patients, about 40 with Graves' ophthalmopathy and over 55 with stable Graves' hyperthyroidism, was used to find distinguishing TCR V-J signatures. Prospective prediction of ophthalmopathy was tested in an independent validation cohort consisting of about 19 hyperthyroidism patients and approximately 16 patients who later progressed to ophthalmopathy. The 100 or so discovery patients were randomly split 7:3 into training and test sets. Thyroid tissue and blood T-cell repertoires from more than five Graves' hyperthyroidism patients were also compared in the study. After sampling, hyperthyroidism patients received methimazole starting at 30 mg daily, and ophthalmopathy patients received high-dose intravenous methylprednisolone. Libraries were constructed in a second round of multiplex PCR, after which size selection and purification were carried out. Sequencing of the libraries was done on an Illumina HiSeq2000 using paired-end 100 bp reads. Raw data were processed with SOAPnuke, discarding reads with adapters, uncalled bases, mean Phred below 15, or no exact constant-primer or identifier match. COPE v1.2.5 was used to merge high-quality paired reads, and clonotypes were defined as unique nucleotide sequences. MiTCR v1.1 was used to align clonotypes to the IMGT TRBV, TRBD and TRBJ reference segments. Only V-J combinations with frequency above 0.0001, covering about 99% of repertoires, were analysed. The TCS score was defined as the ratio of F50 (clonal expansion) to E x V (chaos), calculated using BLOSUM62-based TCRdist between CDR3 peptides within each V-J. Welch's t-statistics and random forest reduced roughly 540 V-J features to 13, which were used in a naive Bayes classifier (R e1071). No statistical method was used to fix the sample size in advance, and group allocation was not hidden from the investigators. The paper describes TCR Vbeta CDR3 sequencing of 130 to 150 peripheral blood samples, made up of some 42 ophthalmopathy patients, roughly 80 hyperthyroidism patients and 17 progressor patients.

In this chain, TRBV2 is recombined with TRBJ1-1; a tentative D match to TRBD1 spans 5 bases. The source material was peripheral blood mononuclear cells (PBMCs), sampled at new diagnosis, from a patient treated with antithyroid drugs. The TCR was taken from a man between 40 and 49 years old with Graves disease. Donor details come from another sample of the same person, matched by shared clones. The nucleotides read TGTGCCAGCAGACCCCCGGGGGGGAGGGGAGACACTGAAGCTTTCTTT. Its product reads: CASRPPGGRGDTEAFF.